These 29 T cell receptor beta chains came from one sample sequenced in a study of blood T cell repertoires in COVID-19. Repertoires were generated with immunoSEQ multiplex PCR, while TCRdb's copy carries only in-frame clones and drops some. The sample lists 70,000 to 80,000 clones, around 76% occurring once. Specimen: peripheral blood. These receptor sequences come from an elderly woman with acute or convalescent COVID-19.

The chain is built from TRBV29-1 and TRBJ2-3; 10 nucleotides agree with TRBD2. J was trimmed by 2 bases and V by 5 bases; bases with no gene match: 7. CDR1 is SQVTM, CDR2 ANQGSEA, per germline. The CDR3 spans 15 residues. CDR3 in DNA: TGCAGCGTTAGAGCGGGAGGGTCAGTCACAGATACGCAGTATTTT. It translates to CSVRAGGSVTDTQYF.

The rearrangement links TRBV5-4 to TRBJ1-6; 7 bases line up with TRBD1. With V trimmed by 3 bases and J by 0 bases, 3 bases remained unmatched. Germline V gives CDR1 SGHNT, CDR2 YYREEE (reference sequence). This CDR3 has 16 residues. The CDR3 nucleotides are TGTGCCAGCAGCTCCGGACAGGACTCCTATAATTCACCCCTCCACTTT. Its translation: CASSSGQDSYNSPLHF.

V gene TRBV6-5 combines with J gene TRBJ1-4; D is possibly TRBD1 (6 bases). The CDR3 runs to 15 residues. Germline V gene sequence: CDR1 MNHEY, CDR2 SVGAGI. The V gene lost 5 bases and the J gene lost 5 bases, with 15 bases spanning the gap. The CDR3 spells CASSLEGGRNEKLFF. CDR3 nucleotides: TGTGCCAGCAGTCTAGAGGGGGGGCGGAATGAAAAACTGTTTTTT.

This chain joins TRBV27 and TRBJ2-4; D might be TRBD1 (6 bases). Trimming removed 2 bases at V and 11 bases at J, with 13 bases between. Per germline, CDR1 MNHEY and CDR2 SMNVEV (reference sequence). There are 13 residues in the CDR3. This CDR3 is CASSLGGRQVQYF. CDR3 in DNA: TGTGCCAGCAGTTTAGGGGGCAGACAGGTTCAGTACTTC.

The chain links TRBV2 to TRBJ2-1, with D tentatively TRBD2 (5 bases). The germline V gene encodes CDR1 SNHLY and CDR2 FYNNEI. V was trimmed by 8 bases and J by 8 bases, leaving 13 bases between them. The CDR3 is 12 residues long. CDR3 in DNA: TGTGCCAGCGGAGGTCTTAGGGATGAGCAGTTCTTC. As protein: CASGGLRDEQFF.

The CDR3 region has the DNA TGTGCCAGCAGTTTATACGGGACAACTTATGGCTACACCTTC. Protein: CASSLYGTTYGYTF. The chain uses TRBV27 and TRBJ1-2, with D perhaps matching TRBD1 (6 bases). Germline V CDR1 and CDR2: MNHEY, SMNVEV (reference sequence). The CDR3 spans 14 residues. V was cut by 1 base and J by 5 bases, with 11 bases left in between.

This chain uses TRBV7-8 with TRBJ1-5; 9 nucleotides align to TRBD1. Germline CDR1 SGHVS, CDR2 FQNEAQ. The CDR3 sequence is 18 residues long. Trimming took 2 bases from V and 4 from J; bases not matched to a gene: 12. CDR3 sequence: CASSLKQGAIHLNQPQHF. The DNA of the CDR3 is TGTGCCAGCAGCTTAAAACAGGGGGCGATACATTTGAATCAGCCCCAGCATTTT.

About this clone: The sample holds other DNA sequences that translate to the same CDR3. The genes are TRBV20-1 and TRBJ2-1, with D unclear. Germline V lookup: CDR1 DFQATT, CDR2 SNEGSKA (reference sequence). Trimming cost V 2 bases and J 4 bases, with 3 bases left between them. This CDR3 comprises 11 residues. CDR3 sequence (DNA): TGCAGTGCTAGAACTTACAATGAGCAGTTCTTC. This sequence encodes CSARTYNEQFF.

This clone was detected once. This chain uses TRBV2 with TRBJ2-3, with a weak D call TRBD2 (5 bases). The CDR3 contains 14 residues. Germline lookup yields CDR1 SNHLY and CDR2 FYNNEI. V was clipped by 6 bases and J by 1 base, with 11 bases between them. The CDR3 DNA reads TGTGCCAGCAGAAGGGAGTCGGGCACAGATACGCAGTATTTT. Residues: CASRRESGTDTQYF.

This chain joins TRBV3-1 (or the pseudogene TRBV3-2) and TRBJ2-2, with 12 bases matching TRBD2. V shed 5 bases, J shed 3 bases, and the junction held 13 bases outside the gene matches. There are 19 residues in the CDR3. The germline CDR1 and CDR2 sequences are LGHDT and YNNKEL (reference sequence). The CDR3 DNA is TGTGCCAGCAGCTACACGACTAGCGGGAGTGTAGGTTACACCGGGGAGCTGTTTTTT. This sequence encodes CASSYTTSGSVGYTGELFF.

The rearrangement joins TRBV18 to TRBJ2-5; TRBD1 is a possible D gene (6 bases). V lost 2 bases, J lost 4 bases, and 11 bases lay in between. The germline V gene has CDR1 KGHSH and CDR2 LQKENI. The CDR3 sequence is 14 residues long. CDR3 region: CASSPTGIGETQYF. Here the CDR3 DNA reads TGTGCCAGCTCACCAACAGGGATCGGAGAGACCCAGTACTTC.

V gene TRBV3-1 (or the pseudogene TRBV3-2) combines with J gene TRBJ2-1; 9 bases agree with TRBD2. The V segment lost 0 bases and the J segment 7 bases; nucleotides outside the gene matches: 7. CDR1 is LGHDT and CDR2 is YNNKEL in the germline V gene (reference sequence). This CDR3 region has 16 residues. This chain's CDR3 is CASSQDLGSGSNEQFF. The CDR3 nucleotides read TGTGCCAGCAGCCAAGATCTTGGTAGCGGGAGTAATGAGCAGTTCTTC.

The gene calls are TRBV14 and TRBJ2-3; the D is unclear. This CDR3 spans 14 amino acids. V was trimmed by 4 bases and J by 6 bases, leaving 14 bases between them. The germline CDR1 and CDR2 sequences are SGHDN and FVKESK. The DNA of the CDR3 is TGTGCCAGCAGCCCGTACCCCTGGCTCGATACGCAGTATTTT. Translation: CASSPYPWLDTQYF.

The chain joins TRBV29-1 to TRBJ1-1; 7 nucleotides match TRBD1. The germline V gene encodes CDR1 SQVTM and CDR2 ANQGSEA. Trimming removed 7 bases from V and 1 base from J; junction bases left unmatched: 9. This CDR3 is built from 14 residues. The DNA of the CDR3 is TGCAGCGCTGACCCGACAGGGCAGAACACTGAAGCTTTCTTT. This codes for CSADPTGQNTEAFF.

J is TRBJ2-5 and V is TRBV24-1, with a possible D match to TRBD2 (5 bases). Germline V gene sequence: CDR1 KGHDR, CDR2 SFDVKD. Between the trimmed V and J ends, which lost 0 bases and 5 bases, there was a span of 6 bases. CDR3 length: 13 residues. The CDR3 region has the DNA TGTGCCACCAGTGATTTGTGGAGGGAGACCCAGTACTTC. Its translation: CATSDLWRETQYF.

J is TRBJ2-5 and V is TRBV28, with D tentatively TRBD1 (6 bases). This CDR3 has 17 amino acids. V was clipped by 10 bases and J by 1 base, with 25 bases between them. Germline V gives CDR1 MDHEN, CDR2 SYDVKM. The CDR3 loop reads CAILKGSGDPFQETQYF. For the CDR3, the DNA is TGTGCCATCCTTAAGGGATCAGGGGATCCCTTCCAAGAGACCCAGTACTTC. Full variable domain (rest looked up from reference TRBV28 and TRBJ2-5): DVKVTQSSRYLVKRTGEKVFLECVQDMDHENMFWYRQDPGLGLRLIYFSYDVKMKEKGDIPEGYSVSREKKERFSLILESASTNQTSMYLCAILKGSGDPFQETQYFGPGTRLLVL.

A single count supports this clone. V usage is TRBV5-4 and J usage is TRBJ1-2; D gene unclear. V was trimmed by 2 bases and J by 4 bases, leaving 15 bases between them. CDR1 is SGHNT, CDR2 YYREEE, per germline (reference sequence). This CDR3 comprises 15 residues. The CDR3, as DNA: TGTGCCAGCAGCTTCTCGCCGCAGTCCTTCTATGGCTACACCTTC. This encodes CASSFSPQSFYGYTF.

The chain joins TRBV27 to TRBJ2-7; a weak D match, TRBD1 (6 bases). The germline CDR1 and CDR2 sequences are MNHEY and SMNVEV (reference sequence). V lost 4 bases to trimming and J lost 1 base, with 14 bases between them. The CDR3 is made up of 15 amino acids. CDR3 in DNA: TGTGCCAGCAGTTCTCGAGAGGACAGTTCCTACGAGCAGTACTTC. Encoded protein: CASSSREDSSYEQYF.

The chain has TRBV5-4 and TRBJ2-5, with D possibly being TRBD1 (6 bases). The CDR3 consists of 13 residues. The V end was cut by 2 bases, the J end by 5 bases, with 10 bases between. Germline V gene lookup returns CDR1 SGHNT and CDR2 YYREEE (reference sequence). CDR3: CASSFGGLETQYF. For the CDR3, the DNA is TGTGCCAGCAGCTTTGGGGGCTTGGAGACCCAGTACTTC.

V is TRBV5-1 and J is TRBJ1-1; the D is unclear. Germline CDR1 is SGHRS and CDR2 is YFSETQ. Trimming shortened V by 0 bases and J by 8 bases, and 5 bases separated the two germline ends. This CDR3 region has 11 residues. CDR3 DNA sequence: TGCGCCAGCAGCTTGGGGAGGGAAGCTTTCTTT. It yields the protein CASSLGREAFF.

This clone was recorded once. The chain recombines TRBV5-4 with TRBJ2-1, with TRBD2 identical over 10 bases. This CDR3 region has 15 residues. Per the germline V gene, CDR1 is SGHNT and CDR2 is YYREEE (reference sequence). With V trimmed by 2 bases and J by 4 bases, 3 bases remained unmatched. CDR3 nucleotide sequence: TGTGCCAGCAGCTTCGGACTAGCGGATTACAATGAGCAGTTCTTC. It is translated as CASSFGLADYNEQFF.

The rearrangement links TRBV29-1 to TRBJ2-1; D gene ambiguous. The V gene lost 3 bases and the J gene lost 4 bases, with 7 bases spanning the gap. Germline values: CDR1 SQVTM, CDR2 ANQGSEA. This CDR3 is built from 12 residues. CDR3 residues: CSVDPYYNEQFF. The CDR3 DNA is TGCAGCGTTGACCCCTATTACAATGAGCAGTTCTTC.

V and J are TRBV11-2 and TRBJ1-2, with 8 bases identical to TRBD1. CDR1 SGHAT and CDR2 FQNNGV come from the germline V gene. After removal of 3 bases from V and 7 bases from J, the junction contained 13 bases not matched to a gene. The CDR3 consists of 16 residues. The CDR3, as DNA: TGTGCCAGCAGCTTCATTGTACAGGGGGTTGCTTCTGGCTACACCTTC. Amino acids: CASSFIVQGVASGYTF.

The CDR3 DNA reads TGTGCCAGCAGTGAAGGTCCGGGACAGGGGCAGCCCCAGCATTTT. As protein: CASSEGPGQGQPQHF. This chain links TRBV6-1 with TRBJ1-5; 10 bases are a match to TRBD1. Trimming at V came to 1 base and at J to 7 bases, leaving 4 bases not matched to a gene. The CDR3 is 15 amino acids. The germline V gene has CDR1 MNHNS and CDR2 SASEGT.

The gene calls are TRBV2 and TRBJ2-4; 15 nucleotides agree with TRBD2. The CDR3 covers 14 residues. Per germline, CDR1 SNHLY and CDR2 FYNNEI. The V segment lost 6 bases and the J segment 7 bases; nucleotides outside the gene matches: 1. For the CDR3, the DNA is TGTGCCAGCAGGGGACTAGCGGGAGGTAACATTCAGTACTTC. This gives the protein CASRGLAGGNIQYF.

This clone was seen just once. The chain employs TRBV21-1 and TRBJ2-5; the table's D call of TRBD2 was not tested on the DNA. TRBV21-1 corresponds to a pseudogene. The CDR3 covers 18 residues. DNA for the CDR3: TGTGCCAGCAGCAAAACCGGGGAGGGGCCTGGCTCTCAAGAGACCCAGTACTTC. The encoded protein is CASSKTGEGPGSQETQYF.

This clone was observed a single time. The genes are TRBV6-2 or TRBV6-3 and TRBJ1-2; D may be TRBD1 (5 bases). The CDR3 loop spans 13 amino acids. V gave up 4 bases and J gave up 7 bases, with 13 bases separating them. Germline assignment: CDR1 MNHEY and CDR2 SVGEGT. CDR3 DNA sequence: TGTGCCAGCAGTTCCCGCGGGGCATTTGGCTACACCTTC. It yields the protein CASSSRGAFGYTF.

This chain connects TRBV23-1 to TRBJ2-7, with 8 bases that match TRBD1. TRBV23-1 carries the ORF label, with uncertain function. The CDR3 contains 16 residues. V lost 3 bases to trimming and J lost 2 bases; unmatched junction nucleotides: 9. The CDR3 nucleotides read TGCGCCAGCAGTCAGTCGACAGGGGACGACGCCTACGAGCAGTACTTC. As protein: CASSQSTGDDAYEQYF.

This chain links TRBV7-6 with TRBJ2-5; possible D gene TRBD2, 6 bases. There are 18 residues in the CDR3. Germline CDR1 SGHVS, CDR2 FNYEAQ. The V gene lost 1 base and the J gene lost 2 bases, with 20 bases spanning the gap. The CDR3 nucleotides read TGTGCCAGCAGCTTAGGCAAGACCTACTGGGGGGAACAAGAGACCCAGTACTTC. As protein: CASSLGKTYWGEQETQYF.